These T cell receptor beta chains were read from a single sample in a study of T cells in Graves' hyperthyroidism and ophthalmopathy. Each CDR3 protein is one row after TCRdb ran MiXCR on the multiplex PCR reads. The repertoire includes about 610,000 distinct CDR3 sequences, under 60% of them detected once, and roughly 7.7% sits in the top ten. Sequencing input: peripheral blood or thyroid tissue (not recorded which). These receptors all stem from a woman in her late teens or twenties with Graves' hyperthyroidism. The conserved cysteine and the conserved F or W are not part of the CDR3 here. The order of the fields is J gene, D gene, V gene, CDR3 protein. A D gene is named only where the DNA matches it firmly.

j_gene: TRBJ1-2
d_gene: NA
v_gene: TRBV2
CDR3aa: ASIGGLGYT

j_gene: TRBJ2-7
d_gene: NA
v_gene: TRBV7-6
CDR3aa: ASSSGTVKYEQY

j_gene: TRBJ2-7
d_gene: NA
v_gene: TRBV15
CDR3aa: ATSPAAAYEQY

j_gene: TRBJ2-7
d_gene: TRBD1
v_gene: TRBV7-6
CDR3aa: ASSLDRNNEQY

j_gene: TRBJ2-1
d_gene: NA
v_gene: TRBV7-8
CDR3aa: ASSLGGLYNEQF

j_gene: TRBJ1-2
d_gene: NA
v_gene: TRBV4-1
CDR3aa: ASSQESLFYGYT

j_gene: TRBJ2-3
d_gene: TRBD1
v_gene: TRBV20-1
CDR3aa: SAWDRGTDTQY

j_gene: TRBJ2-3
d_gene: NA
v_gene: TRBV12-3/TRBV12-4
CDR3aa: ASTGQHSTDTQY

j_gene: TRBJ2-1
d_gene: TRBD2
v_gene: TRBV2
CDR3aa: ASSELAGVGEQF

j_gene: TRBJ1-5
d_gene: NA
v_gene: TRBV20-1
CDR3aa: SASVQRPNQPQH

j_gene: TRBJ2-7
d_gene: NA
v_gene: TRBV7-2
CDR3aa: ASSSTRTGGYEQY

j_gene: TRBJ1-1
d_gene: NA
v_gene: TRBV2
CDR3aa: ASLGTVNTEAF

j_gene: TRBJ1-1
d_gene: NA
v_gene: TRBV29-1
CDR3aa: SVDRGTVNTEAF

j_gene: TRBJ1-2
d_gene: TRBD1
v_gene: TRBV10-3
CDR3aa: AISAGDRANYGYT

j_gene: TRBJ2-7
d_gene: TRBD2
v_gene: TRBV6-2/TRBV6-3
CDR3aa: ASLAGGLYEQY

j_gene: TRBJ1-2
d_gene: TRBD1
v_gene: TRBV5-4
CDR3aa: ASSWGQGALGYT

j_gene: TRBJ1-1
d_gene: NA
v_gene: TRBV20-1
CDR3aa: SASSLVALNTEAF

j_gene: TRBJ2-7
d_gene: TRBD1
v_gene: TRBV5-6
CDR3aa: ASTRTGRSYEQY

j_gene: TRBJ1-1
d_gene: NA
v_gene: TRBV19
CDR3aa: ASEQQMNTEAF

j_gene: TRBJ1-1
d_gene: NA
v_gene: TRBV12-3/TRBV12-4
CDR3aa: ASSLSPDTEAF

j_gene: TRBJ1-4
d_gene: NA
v_gene: TRBV7-2
CDR3aa: ASSPGIGEKLF

j_gene: TRBJ2-7
d_gene: NA
v_gene: TRBV27
CDR3aa: ASSFTGVSYEQY

j_gene: TRBJ1-1
d_gene: TRBD1
v_gene: TRBV2
CDR3aa: ASSSRQGNTGAF

j_gene: TRBJ2-7
d_gene: TRBD2
v_gene: TRBV4-1
CDR3aa: ASSTPSGSYEQY

j_gene: TRBJ2-7
d_gene: NA
v_gene: TRBV25-1
CDR3aa: ASSEGAGEALYEQY

j_gene: TRBJ2-6
d_gene: NA
v_gene: TRBV5-6
CDR3aa: ASSRTEGLYSEANVLT

j_gene: TRBJ2-7
d_gene: NA
v_gene: TRBV7-8
CDR3aa: ASSWVRGYEQY

j_gene: TRBJ2-7
d_gene: NA
v_gene: TRBV2
CDR3aa: ASSGGGSYEQY

j_gene: TRBJ1-5
d_gene: NA
v_gene: TRBV29-1
CDR3aa: SSYSRVTELDQPQH

j_gene: TRBJ2-1
d_gene: TRBD2
v_gene: TRBV6-5
CDR3aa: ASSRSSGRGYNEQF

j_gene: TRBJ1-4
d_gene: NA
v_gene: TRBV29-1
CDR3aa: SVEGTKLSGKLF

j_gene: TRBJ2-7
d_gene: NA
v_gene: TRBV12-3/TRBV12-4
CDR3aa: ASSLGDSGISYEQY

j_gene: TRBJ2-7
d_gene: NA
v_gene: TRBV18
CDR3aa: ASSPVLGTYEQY

j_gene: TRBJ2-7
d_gene: TRBD2
v_gene: TRBV4-3
CDR3aa: ASSRDPAGKEQY

j_gene: TRBJ2-7
d_gene: NA
v_gene: TRBV29-1
CDR3aa: SLVGSYEQY

j_gene: TRBJ2-7
d_gene: TRBD2
v_gene: TRBV2
CDR3aa: ASTGTSGNYEQY

j_gene: TRBJ1-2
d_gene: NA
v_gene: TRBV5-1
CDR3aa: ASSFMNRETDGYT

j_gene: TRBJ2-1
d_gene: NA
v_gene: TRBV7-6
CDR3aa: ASNNNEQF

j_gene: TRBJ1-5
d_gene: NA
v_gene: TRBV6-1
CDR3aa: ASSEVGPGMSNQPQH

j_gene: TRBJ2-6
d_gene: NA
v_gene: TRBV9
CDR3aa: ARHSGANVLT

j_gene: TRBJ1-3
d_gene: TRBD1
v_gene: TRBV7-2
CDR3aa: ASSLDQGANTIY

j_gene: TRBJ1-5
d_gene: NA
v_gene: TRBV7-2
CDR3aa: ASRLTADSNQPQH

j_gene: TRBJ1-2
d_gene: NA
v_gene: TRBV2
CDR3aa: ASTTPGREVRGYT

j_gene: TRBJ1-6
d_gene: NA
v_gene: TRBV4-3
CDR3aa: ASNFWGVNSPLH

j_gene: TRBJ1-2
d_gene: NA
v_gene: TRBV4-2
CDR3aa: AAIRAGYT

j_gene: TRBJ2-2
d_gene: NA
v_gene: TRBV5-1
CDR3aa: ASSSDG

j_gene: TRBJ2-7
d_gene: NA
v_gene: TRBV29-1
CDR3aa: SVASSYEQY

j_gene: TRBJ2-2
d_gene: NA
v_gene: TRBV10-3
CDR3aa: AISALQGDGELF

j_gene: TRBJ1-6
d_gene: NA
v_gene: TRBV12-3/TRBV12-4
CDR3aa: ASSLRLAGSSYNSPLH

j_gene: TRBJ1-1
d_gene: NA
v_gene: TRBV11-2
CDR3aa: ASSFDMENTEAF

j_gene: TRBJ2-7
d_gene: NA
v_gene: TRBV12-3/TRBV12-4
CDR3aa: ASSWGRYEQY

j_gene: TRBJ2-7
d_gene: TRBD2
v_gene: TRBV7-8
CDR3aa: ASSLVGGRGSYEQY

j_gene: TRBJ2-7
d_gene: NA
v_gene: TRBV20-1
CDR3aa: SAPRGRDEQY

j_gene: TRBJ2-5
d_gene: NA
v_gene: TRBV5-3
CDR3aa: ASSLVPNEGPEETQY

j_gene: TRBJ2-7
d_gene: NA
v_gene: TRBV6-6
CDR3aa: ASSYTSTYEQY

j_gene: TRBJ2-2
d_gene: NA
v_gene: TRBV20-1
CDR3aa: SARDFRQEAGELF

j_gene: TRBJ2-7
d_gene: NA
v_gene: TRBV27
CDR3aa: GVGGRSYEQY

j_gene: TRBJ2-2
d_gene: NA
v_gene: TRBV7-8
CDR3aa: ASSLSAGANTGELF

j_gene: TRBJ2-5
d_gene: TRBD2
v_gene: TRBV25-1
CDR3aa: ASSEWGTSGLGETQY